This T cell receptor (beta chain) was retrieved from a study of post-analysis software for immune sequencing data. Study results and limitations: TRBV5-6, TRBV5-1 and TRBV20-1 belonged to a set of roughly five TRBV segments that were more frequent in patients than controls.

The TCR beta cDNA libraries carried unique molecular identifiers. TCRdb used MiXCR to reprocess the PCR reads, holding one entry per CDR3 protein. The sample consists of a few hundred thousand distinct CDR3 sequences, about 40% of them appearing once. As regards this clonotype: Its antigen remains unidentified.

The V gene's germline CDR1 is MDHEN and CDR2 SYDVKM. The ends lost 6 bases at V and 0 bases at J; junction bases unmatched: 4. The CDR3 is 16 amino acids. Sequencing was performed on blood. The chain carries TRBV28 and TRBJ2-2; 10 bases are a match to TRBD1. This sequence was found in a girl aged 5-17 years with multiple sclerosis. The DNA for the CDR3 is TGTGCCAGCAGAAAGGGACAGGGGACGAACACCGGGGAGCTGTTTTTT. It is translated as CASRKGQGTNTGELFF.